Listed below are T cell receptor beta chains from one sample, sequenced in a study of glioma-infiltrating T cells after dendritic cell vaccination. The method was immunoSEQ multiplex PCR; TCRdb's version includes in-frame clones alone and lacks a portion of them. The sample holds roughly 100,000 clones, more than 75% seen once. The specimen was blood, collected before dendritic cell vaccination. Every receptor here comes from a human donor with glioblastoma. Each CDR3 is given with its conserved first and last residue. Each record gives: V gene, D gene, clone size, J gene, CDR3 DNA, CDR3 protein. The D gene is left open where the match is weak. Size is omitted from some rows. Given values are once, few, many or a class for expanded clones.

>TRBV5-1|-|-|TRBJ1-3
TGCGCCAGCAGCTTGGAAGGGGGATTCGGAAACACCATATATTTT
CASSLEGGFGNTIYF
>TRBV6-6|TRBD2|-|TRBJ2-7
TGTGCCAGCAGTAAGTCGACTAGCGACTACGAGCAGTACTTC
CASSKSTSDYEQYF
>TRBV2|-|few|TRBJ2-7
TGTGCCAGCCTGGAGGCTTACGAGCAGTACTTC
CASLEAYEQYF
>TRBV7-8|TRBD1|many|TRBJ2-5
TGTGCCAGCAGCTTAGTAGGGACAGCAGAGACCCAGTACTTC
CASSLVGTAETQYF
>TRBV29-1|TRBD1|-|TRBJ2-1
TGCAGCGTTTCCGGACAGGGGGCGGACAATGAGCAGTTCTTC
CSVSGQGADNEQFF
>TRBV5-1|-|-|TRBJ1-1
TGCGCCAGCAGCTCGGGACCCGGGGGTGGTACTGAAGCTTTCTTT
CASSSGPGGGTEAFF
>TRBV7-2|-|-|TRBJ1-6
TGTGCCAGCAGCTTATACTCAGGTCCTATAAGGGGGTCACCCCTCCACTTT
CASSLYSGPIRGSPLHF
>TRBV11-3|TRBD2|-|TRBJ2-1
TGTGCCAGCAGCTTCGGACTAGCGGAAACCCACAATGAGCAGTTCTTC
CASSFGLAETHNEQFF
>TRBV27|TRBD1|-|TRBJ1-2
TGTGCCAGCAGTGTACAGGGGTTCCGACTTCGGTCTGGCTACACCTTC
CASSVQGFRLRSGYTF
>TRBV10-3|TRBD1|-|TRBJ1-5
TGTGCCATCACCGAAGGACAGGCCCAGCCCCAGCATTTT
CAITEGQAQPQHF
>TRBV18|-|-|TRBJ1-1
TGTGCCAGCTCACCACCGGCGGGAATGCGAGCTGAAGCTTTCTTT
CASSPPAGMRAEAFF
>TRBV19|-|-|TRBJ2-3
TGTGCCAGTAGTCCAACAGTTAGCACAGATACGCAGTATTTT
CASSPTVSTDTQYF
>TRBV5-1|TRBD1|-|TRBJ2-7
TGCGCCAGCAGCCCCCGGACAGGTGGGTCCTACGAGCAGTACTTC
CASSPRTGGSYEQYF
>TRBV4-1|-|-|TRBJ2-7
TGCGCCAGCAGCCAAGAGCGGCGGACCTACGAGCAGTACTTC
CASSQERRTYEQYF
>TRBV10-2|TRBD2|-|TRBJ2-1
TGCGCCAGCAGTATAGCGGGTGAGCAGTTCTTC
CASSIAGEQFF
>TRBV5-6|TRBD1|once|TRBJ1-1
TGTGCCAGCAGCTTGGATCGAGGGACAGATAACACTGAAGCTTTCTTT
CASSLDRGTDNTEAFF
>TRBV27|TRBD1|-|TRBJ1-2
TGTGCCAGCACCTTACGACGAGTACAGGGGGCGCGTGGCTATGGCTACACCTTC
CASTLRRVQGARGYGYTF
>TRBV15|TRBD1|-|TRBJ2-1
TGTGCCACCAGCAGAGTGACAGGGAGCTCCTACAATGAGCAGTTCTTC
CATSRVTGSSYNEQFF
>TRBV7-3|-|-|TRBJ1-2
TGTGCCAGCAGCTTAGGCGGAGACCTCTATGGCTACACCTTC
CASSLGGDLYGYTF
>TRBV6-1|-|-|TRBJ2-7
TGTGCCAGCGGGGGTGGGGGCGGGTACGAGCAGTACTTC
CASGGGGGYEQYF
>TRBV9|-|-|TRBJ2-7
TGTGCCAGCAGCGTAGAACAAACCTCCTACGAGCAGTACTTC
CASSVEQTSYEQYF
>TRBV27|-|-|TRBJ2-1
TGTGCCAGCAGTTTATTGACCGCCACCGGGAATGAGCAGTTCTTC
CASSLLTATGNEQFF
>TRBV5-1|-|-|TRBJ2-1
TGCGCCAGCAGCTTGTTCCCTTCGGGAGCCAGCTACAATGAGCAGTTCTTC
CASSLFPSGASYNEQFF
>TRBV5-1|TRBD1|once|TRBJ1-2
TGCGCCAGCAGCCCCCGGACAGGGGGCTACTATGGCTACACCTTC
CASSPRTGGYYGYTF
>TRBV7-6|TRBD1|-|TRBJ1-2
TGTGCCAGCAGCCCCGGGACAGGGGGCAACTATGGCTACACCTTC
CASSPGTGGNYGYTF
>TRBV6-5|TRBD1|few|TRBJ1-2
TGTGCCAGCAGTTACCGTGGACAGGGCAACTATGGCTACACCTTC
CASSYRGQGNYGYTF